The clone carrying this T cell receptor (beta chain) was counted once. No antigen is known for it. Primers for the PCR totalled 60 Vbeta and 13 Jbeta. Clones were sequenced by immunoSEQ multiplex PCR, and TCRdb holds only the in-frame ones, with some missing. The sample consists of some 36,000 clones, over 60% of them appearing once. The data originate from a study of cytomegalovirus exposure and HLA in healthy donors. About the study: The study placed around 80% of its approximately 400 genotyped donors in the Caucasian-associated ancestry cluster.

The CDR3 has 16 amino acids. The germline gives CDR1 SGHTS, CDR2 YDEGEE. V lost 4 bases, J lost 10 bases, and 24 bases lay in between. Study results and limitations: Reported performance of the classifier showed diagnosis of cytomegalovirus status with high specificity and sensitivity.

Though probably carrying unrecorded immune exposures, donors were nominally healthy at sampling. The receptor was derived from a man aged 30 to 39 in good health and CMV-seronegative. Sequenced material: PBMCs. The V call is TRBV5-8, the J call TRBJ2-1, with a possible D match to TRBD1 (6 bases). The chain's CDR3 is CASSLVGQTLSREQFF. The CDR3 nucleotides read TGTGCCAGCAGCCTCGTCGGACAGACCCTCTCCCGGGAGCAGTTCTTC.